This T cell receptor (beta chain) was obtained from a study of identical twins. Findings and limits, study-wide: Sharing of beta out-of-frame sequences by twins showed a weaker excess.

Trimming cost V 5 bases and J 0 bases, with 4 bases left between them. In germline, CDR1 is SGHTA, CDR2 FQGNSA. This CDR3 is 13 amino acids long. Template switching added a universal primer site, and cDNA bore unique molecular identifiers. TCRdb reanalysed the 5' RACE reads using MiXCR and keeps one entry per CDR3 protein. The sample has around 1.7 million distinct CDR3 sequences, 25% to 35% seen once. This clonotype showed up many times. Its antigen is as yet unknown. The receptor comes from a newborn girl in good health. The chain is built from TRBV7-2 and TRBJ2-2; no clear D gene. The sample taken for sequencing was cord blood. CDR3 sequence reads: CASSRSNTGELFF. CDR3 DNA: TGTGCCAGCAGCCGGTCGAACACCGGGGAGCTGTTTTTT.